A selection of T cell receptor beta chains follows, all from one sample in a study of immune heterogeneity within non-small cell lung tumors. TCRdb reanalysed the multiplex PCR reads using MiXCR and keeps one entry per CDR3 protein. The sample lists 21,000 or so distinct CDR3 sequences, 28% occurring once. The sample taken for sequencing was lung tumor tissue. The receptors shown here come from a man between 35 and 55 years old with non-small cell lung cancer. Each CDR3 is given with its conserved first and last residue. D genes are given only for firm matches. Clone size is not always given. Where it is, it says once, few, many or a class for expanded clones.

v_gene	j_gene	abundance	d_gene	CDR3aa	CDR3nt
TRBV13	TRBJ2-7	few	NA	CASSTGRVPYEQYF	TGTGCCAGCAGCACTGGACGGGTACCTTACGAGCAGTACTTC
TRBV15	TRBJ1-5	NA	NA	CASALDSDQPQHF	TGTGCCTCCGCTCTGGACAGTGATCAGCCCCAGCATTTT
TRBV6-1	TRBJ1-1	many	NA	CASSRSGGEEAFF	TGTGCCAGCAGCCGATCGGGGGGGGAGGAAGCTTTCTTT
TRBV7-2	TRBJ2-7	few	NA	CASSLERSYEQYF	TGTGCCAGCAGCTTGGAGCGCTCCTACGAGCAGTACTTC
TRBV2	TRBJ2-7	many	NA	CASSVTGPYEQYF	TGTGCCAGCAGTGTTACGGGACCCTACGAGCAGTACTTC
TRBV5-4	TRBJ1-1	few	NA	CASSLGVGTPEAFF	TGTGCCAGCAGCTTGGGTGTCGGGACACCTGAAGCTTTCTTT
TRBV15	TRBJ1-2	large	NA	CATSTAGGFYGYTF	TGTGCCACCAGCACTGCAGGAGGGTTTTATGGCTACACCTTC
TRBV7-9	TRBJ2-2	NA	NA	CASSKPGTRYTGELFF	TGTGCCAGCTCAAAACCCGGGACCCGATACACCGGGGAGCTGTTTTTT
TRBV11-2	TRBJ1-2	NA	NA	CASSRAQLAYGYTF	TGTGCCAGCAGCCGAGCTCAACTAGCCTATGGCTACACCTTC
TRBV12-3/TRBV12-4	TRBJ2-2	medium-sized	NA	CASRYTWTGELFF	TGTGCCAGCAGATACACCTGGACCGGGGAGCTGTTTTTT
TRBV11-3	TRBJ2-5	few	NA	CASSLEKTFISGLETQYF	TGTGCCAGCAGCTTAGAAAAGACCTTTATAAGCGGCCTGGAGACCCAGTACTTC
TRBV27	TRBJ2-6	few	TRBD1	CASSPRTGAKPSGANVLTF	TGTGCCAGCAGTCCCCGGACAGGAGCGAAACCCTCTGGGGCCAACGTCCTGACTTTC
TRBV5-4	TRBJ2-7	NA	TRBD2	CASSYSGLVEQYF	TGTGCCAGCAGCTACTCGGGACTAGTCGAGCAGTACTTC
TRBV29-1	TRBJ1-6	NA	TRBD1	CSVGDSYNSPLHF	TGCAGCGTCGGGGACAGCTATAATTCACCCCTCCACTTT
TRBV20-1	TRBJ1-6	NA	NA	CSARVNSLYSPLHF	TGCAGTGCCCGTGTGAACAGTTTATATTCACCCCTCCACTTT
TRBV7-9	TRBJ1-1	few	TRBD1	CASSSSSGGRGEAFF	TGTGCCAGCAGCTCTTCCTCAGGGGGAAGGGGTGAAGCTTTCTTT